The text below deals with one TCR beta chain. These data belong to a study of blood T cell repertoires in COVID-19. The CDR3 extends over 17 amino acids. CDR1 is LGHDT and CDR2 is YNNKEL in the germline V gene (reference sequence). V lost 7 bases to trimming and J lost 2 bases, with 21 bases between them. The assay was immunoSEQ multiplex PCR, and TCRdb's table has in-frame clones only and misses some. Here the sample spans about 290,000 clones, about 85% being singletons. The TCR comes from a woman aged 50 to 60 with active or convalescent COVID-19. This chain links TRBV3-1 (or the pseudogene TRBV3-2) with TRBJ2-1; D possibly corresponds to TRBD2 (5 bases). The sequenced material came from peripheral blood. The CDR3 DNA is TGTGCCAGCACCCCAAGAACCCTGGCCGGGGCCTACAATGAGCAGTTCTTC. Translated: CASTPRTLAGAYNEQFF.